This TCR beta chain came from a study of blood T cell repertoires in COVID-19. Overall study context: Whether acute or convalescent, the COVID-19 samples came from the United States, Italy and Spain. PBMCs, B-cell-depleted T cells, or T cells were the source of the cDNA or gDNA that made up the material.

As originally analysed: How many nucleated cells were present was estimated from reference gene primer amplification. Sequencing used immunoSEQ multiplex PCR; TCRdb keeps in-frame clones, though not all of them. D and trimming were read from the DNA, whereas the V and J calls and clone size are those reported in that table. The sample lists under 250,000 clones; about 80% were seen once. Individuals aged about 18 to 90 years were recruited from approximately 22 US areas. The source material was PBMCs or T cells enriched from blood (not recorded which). This receptor was identified in a woman between 35 and 50 years old with acute COVID-19.

The CDR3 protein is CAGPDCSYEQYF. The DNA for the CDR3 is TGTGCCGGACCGGACTGTTCCTACGAGCAGTACTTC. The rearrangement joins TRBV6-5 to TRBJ2-7; maybe TRBD2 (5 bases). The ends were cut back, 11 bases at V and 1 base at J, with 12 bases in the middle. The CDR3 runs 12 residues. Per the germline V gene, CDR1 is MNHEY and CDR2 is SVGAGI.